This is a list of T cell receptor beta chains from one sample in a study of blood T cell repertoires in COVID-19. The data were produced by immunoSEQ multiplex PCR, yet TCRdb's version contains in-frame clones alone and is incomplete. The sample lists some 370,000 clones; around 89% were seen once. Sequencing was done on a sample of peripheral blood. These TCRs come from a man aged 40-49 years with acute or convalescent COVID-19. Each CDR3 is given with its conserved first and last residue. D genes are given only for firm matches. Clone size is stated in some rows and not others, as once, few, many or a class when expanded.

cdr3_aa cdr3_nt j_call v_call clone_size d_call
CASSEQAAMNTEAFF TGTGCCAGCTCGGAACAGGCAGCGATGAACACTGAAGCTTTCTTT TRBJ1-1 TRBV18 - -
CASWTPTSGSNTQYF TGTGCCAGTTGGACTCCGACTAGCGGGAGTAATACGCAGTATTTT TRBJ2-3 TRBV28 - TRBD2
CASNTIRVGPQHF TGTGCCAGTAACACCATTCGTGTTGGGCCCCAGCATTTT TRBJ1-5 TRBV19 - -
CASSYSGSPGEQYF TGTGCCAGCAGTTACTCGGGGAGTCCCGGCGAGCAGTACTTC TRBJ2-7 TRBV6-5 - -
CASSSYGQGNYGYTF TGTGCCAGCAGCTCGTACGGACAGGGTAACTATGGCTACACCTTC TRBJ1-2 TRBV7-2 - TRBD1
CASRVTGAPTGELFF TGTGCCAGCAGGGTTACAGGGGCCCCCACCGGGGAGCTGTTTTTT TRBJ2-2 TRBV28 - TRBD1
CASSPGGTQTYEQYF TGTGCCAGCAGCCCAGGGGGAACACAGACCTACGAGCAGTACTTC TRBJ2-7 TRBV5-4 - TRBD1
CASSQDLGQGEKLFF TGTGCCAGCAGCCAAGATCTTGGGCAGGGGGAAAAACTGTTTTTT TRBJ1-4 TRBV4-2 once -
CASSYPGGREQYF TGTGCCAGCAGTTACCCCGGGGGGCGGGAGCAGTACTTC TRBJ2-7 TRBV6-6 - -
CASSFPATVNTEAFF TGTGCCAGCAGTTTCCCCGCGACAGTGAACACTGAAGCTTTCTTT TRBJ1-1 TRBV28 - -
CAWSAGFRIANTIYF TGTGCCTGGAGTGCCGGCTTTCGGATAGCGAACACCATATATTTT TRBJ1-3 TRBV30 - -
CASSPPTGKTYGYTF TGTGCCAGCTCACCACCGACAGGGAAGACCTATGGCTACACCTTC TRBJ1-2 TRBV18 - TRBD1
CASSRGSEQYF TGTGCCAGCAGCCGGGGGAGCGAGCAGTACTTC TRBJ2-7 TRBV6-5 - -
CASSEGTGYQPQHF TGTGCCAGCAGTGAAGGGACAGGGTACCAGCCCCAGCATTTT TRBJ1-5 TRBV2 - TRBD1
CASSPGLAGFTDTQYF TGTGCCAGCAGCCCTGGACTAGCGGGGTTCACAGATACGCAGTATTTT TRBJ2-3 TRBV11-3 - TRBD2
CASSWGTSEPYNEQFF TGTGCCAGCAGCTGGGGGACTAGCGAACCGTACAATGAGCAGTTCTTC TRBJ2-1 TRBV5-6 - TRBD2
CASSLPMEGSTDTQYF TGTGCCAGCAGCCTCCCGATGGAGGGGAGCACAGATACGCAGTATTTT TRBJ2-3 TRBV3-1/TRBV3-2 - -
CATLPGQYSYEQYF TGTGCCACCCTCCCGGGACAGTATTCCTACGAGCAGTACTTC TRBJ2-7 TRBV28 once TRBD1
CASSYSWAVRNTEAFF TGTGCCAGCAGTTATAGTTGGGCAGTAAGGAACACTGAAGCTTTCTTT TRBJ1-1 TRBV6-5 - -
CASSRTGTDTGELFF TGTGCCAGCAGTCGCACCGGGACAGACACCGGGGAGCTGTTTTTT TRBJ2-2 TRBV6-2/TRBV6-3 few TRBD1
CASSLGPGSVGELFF TGCGCCAGCAGCTTGGGCCCGGGATCGGTCGGGGAGCTGTTTTTT TRBJ2-2 TRBV5-1 - -
CASAVGRNTEAFF TGTGCCAGTGCTGTGGGCCGGAACACTGAAGCTTTCTTT TRBJ1-1 TRBV6-5 - -
CASSWGELAETKDTQYF TGTGCCAGCAGCTGGGGGGAATTAGCGGAAACCAAAGATACGCAGTATTTT TRBJ2-3 TRBV7-8 - -
CASSLGLAGGLYEQYF TGTGCCAGCAGCTTGGGGCTAGCGGGGGGTTTATACGAGCAGTACTTC TRBJ2-7 TRBV5-6 - TRBD2
CASSQDKTEVYGYTF TGTGCCAGCAGCCAAGATAAAACGGAGGTCTATGGCTACACCTTC TRBJ1-2 TRBV3-1/TRBV3-2 - -
CASSRDRGYEQYF TGTGCCAGCAGCCGGGACAGGGGGTACGAGCAGTACTTC TRBJ2-7 TRBV13 - TRBD1
CASSQGGASYEQYF TGCGCCAGCAGCCAAGGTGGGGCAAGTTACGAGCAGTACTTC TRBJ2-7 TRBV4-1 - -
CASSLSYSEAFF TGTGCCAGCAGCTTATCTTACAGTGAAGCTTTCTTT TRBJ1-1 TRBV11-2 - -
CALGGQAFDEQYF TGTGCCCTGGGGGGACAGGCTTTCGACGAGCAGTACTTC TRBJ2-7 TRBV10-3 - TRBD1
CASSQDQRDTQYF TGTGCCAGCAGCCAAGACCAGCGAGATACGCAGTATTTT TRBJ2-3 TRBV4-2 once -
CASSPSERESYNEQFF TGTGCCAGCAGCCCCAGTGAGAGGGAGTCCTACAATGAGCAGTTCTTC TRBJ2-1 TRBV7-3 - -
CASSLGLAGGPPDTQYF TGTGCCAGCAGCTTGGGACTAGCGGGAGGGCCCCCAGATACGCAGTATTTT TRBJ2-3 TRBV5-6 - TRBD2
CATRHRDRSTDTQYF TGTGCCACTAGGCACCGGGACAGAAGCACAGATACGCAGTATTTT TRBJ2-3 TRBV15 - TRBD1
CASSKRTVYNEQFF TGTGCCAGTAGTAAGCGGACAGTGTACAATGAGCAGTTCTTC TRBJ2-1 TRBV19 - -
CASSRASGITDTQYF TGCGCCAGCTCCCGGGCGTCCGGGATCACAGATACGCAGTATTTT TRBJ2-3 TRBV4-1 - -
CASSQARGGSTWEQFF TGTGCCAGCAGCCAAGCGCGGGGGGGGTCCACATGGGAGCAGTTCTTC TRBJ2-1 TRBV3-1/TRBV3-2 - TRBD2
CASSLTGRASNEQFF TGTGCCAGCAGCCTGACCGGGAGGGCCAGCAATGAGCAGTTCTTC TRBJ2-1 TRBV5-4 - TRBD2